Listed here is a single T cell receptor beta chain. Some clones are missing from TCRdb's copy, which holds only in-frame ones; the method was immunoSEQ multiplex PCR. The data hold 150,000 to 200,000 clones, with 76% observed a single time. The sample originates from a study of blood T cell repertoires in COVID-19. In assigning cohorts, the study relied on participant-reported clinical history. The CDR3 runs 13 residues. V lost 4 bases, J lost 8 bases, and 15 bases lay in between. Germline V lookup: CDR1 SGHDT, CDR2 YYEEEE. V usage is TRBV5-6 and J usage is TRBJ1-1; D might be TRBD1 (5 bases). The material sequenced was PBMCs or T cells enriched from blood (not recorded which). This sequence was found in a woman aged 50 to 65 with acute COVID-19. The CDR3 here is CASSPGIGLEAFF. The CDR3 DNA is TGTGCCAGCAGCCCAGGGATCGGCTTAGAAGCTTTCTTT.